The entry below gives a single TCR beta chain sequence along with its context. Its antigen is not identified. The data stem from a study of Ad26.COV2.S vaccination and SARS-CoV-2 variants. Study outcomes and limitations: Substantial post-vaccination breadth of spike-specific CD8+ and CD4+ T cell responses was reported. Assessments of TCR breadth and depth may have underestimated the total T cell responses.

V was pared by 0 bases and J by 5 bases, with 12 bases between. This CDR3 contains 15 residues. The germline gives CDR1 SGHAT, CDR2 FQNNGV. Noted treatment: around 19 received Ad26.COV2.S at low or high dose, single or two shots; roughly five received placebo; per-sample allocation not given. Day 63 after the first vaccine or placebo injection was the time point for sampling. It was Wuhan-strain SARS-CoV-2 spike that the Ad26 vaccine vector expressed. Profiled with immunoSEQ multiplex PCR; TCRdb holds only in-frame clones, not every one. This table holds some 480,000 clones, 70% to 90% found once. The J gene is TRBJ2-3, the V gene TRBV11-2; D is undetermined. The origin of this receptor is a person between 18 and 60 years old who received the Ad26.COV2.S COVID-19 vaccine or a placebo. The specimen was peripheral blood, collected in a trial of Ad26.COV2.S vaccine versus placebo. This CDR3 is CASSLDLWLGDTQYF. CDR3 bases: TGTGCCAGCAGCTTAGATTTGTGGTTGGGAGATACGCAGTATTTT.